This passage covers 12 T cell receptor beta chains from one sample sequenced in a study of blood T cell repertoires in COVID-19. The table came from immunoSEQ multiplex PCR; TCRdb's copy has only in-frame clones and leaves some out. The sample gives 130,000 to 150,000 clones, approximately 92% of which show up once; 3% is in the top ten. The specimen sequenced was peripheral blood. These receptors were obtained from a woman between 55 and 75 years old with active COVID-19.

The gene calls are TRBV5-5 and TRBJ2-1, with TRBD2 matching over 8 bases. CDR3 size: 13 residues. Germline trimming cut 4 bases from V and 12 bases from J; bases unmatched to any gene: 9. Per the germline V gene, CDR1 is SGHKS and CDR2 is YYEKEE (reference sequence). The CDR3 DNA reads TGTGCCAGCAGCATGGACCCTAGCGGGTGGCAGTTCTTC. Its protein is CASSMDPSGWQFF.

V and J are TRBV21-1 and TRBJ1-5; the tabulated D call, TRBD1, remains unverified against the DNA. TRBV21-1 is noted as a pseudogene. The CDR3 length is 15 residues. The DNA for the CDR3 is TGTGCCAGCAGCAGGGACAGGGGCCACAATCAGCCCCAGCATTTT. It yields the protein CASSRDRGHNQPQHF.

V usage is TRBV9 and J usage is TRBJ2-3; 8 bases are a match to TRBD2. Germline trimming cut 2 bases from V and 5 bases from J; bases unmatched to any gene: 7. The CDR3 totals 15 residues. From germline, CDR1 is SGDLS and CDR2 YYNGEE. The CDR3 spells CASSVQAGAGDTQYF. The CDR3 DNA is TGTGCCAGCAGCGTCCAAGCGGGAGCGGGAGATACGCAGTATTTT.

This clone turned up a few times. The chain is built from TRBV7-8 and TRBJ2-5; 7 bases fit TRBD1. Losses at the gene ends were 5 bases for V and 5 bases for J; bases not matched to a gene: 2. The germline V gene has CDR1 SGHVS and CDR2 FQNEAQ. This CDR3 comprises 12 residues. This chain's CDR3 is CASSIQGETQYF. For the CDR3, the DNA is TGTGCCAGCAGCATACAGGGGGAGACCCAGTACTTC. The variable domain in full, with the rest retrieved from reference TRBV7-8 and TRBJ2-5, is GAGVSQSPRYKVAKRGQDVALRCDPISGHVSLFWYQQALGQGPEFLTYFQNEAQLDKSGLPSDRFFAERPEGSVSTLKIQRTQQEDSAVYLCASSIQGETQYFGPGTRLLVL.

The gene calls are TRBV28 and TRBJ2-5; 7 positions agree with TRBD1. Germline V gene data show CDR1 as MDHEN and CDR2 as SYDVKM. The CDR3 contains 14 residues. V trimming: 6 bases; J trimming: 9 bases; junction bases outside the gene matches: 13. CDR3 DNA sequence: TGTGCCAGCAGAGGGACAGACCCCGTGGGAGCCCAGTACTTC. Translating it yields CASRGTDPVGAQYF.

V and J are TRBV27 and TRBJ2-3; no reliable D call. The CDR3 consists of 15 residues. Trimming cost V 6 bases and J 0 bases, with 13 bases left between them. Germline V lookup: CDR1 MNHEY, CDR2 SMNVEV (reference sequence). CDR3 nucleotide sequence: TGTGCCAGCAGCTCATACATTTCTAGCACAGATACGCAGTATTTT. It specifies CASSSYISSTDTQYF.

J is TRBJ1-5 and V is TRBV28, with D possibly TRBD1 on 5 matching bases. Germline V gene data show CDR1 as MDHEN and CDR2 as SYDVKM. CDR3 length: 14 amino acids. V was clipped by 4 bases and J by 7 bases, with 14 bases between them. CDR3 in DNA: TGTGCCAGCAGTTACGGGGGGGTCGGGCAGCCCCAGCATTTT. Translation gives CASSYGGVGQPQHF.

The V call is TRBV27, the J call TRBJ1-6; possibly TRBD1 for D (5 bases). CDR1 MNHEY and CDR2 SMNVEV come from the germline V gene (reference sequence). This CDR3 has 15 residues. Trimming took 5 bases from V and 10 from J, leaving 18 bases between them. The CDR3 here is CASSTRQGVRSPLHF. The CDR3 DNA follows: TGTGCCAGCAGTACTCGGCAGGGTGTAAGGTCACCCCTCCACTTT.

This chain uses TRBV9 with TRBJ2-5, with 8 bases identical to TRBD2. This CDR3 contains 15 residues. Germline lookup yields CDR1 SGDLS and CDR2 YYNGEE. The V segment lost 3 bases and the J segment 3 bases; nucleotides outside the gene matches: 7. The CDR3: CASSAGGHREETQYF. As DNA, the CDR3 is TGTGCCAGCAGCGCGGGAGGGCACAGGGAAGAGACCCAGTACTTC.

This clone was detected once. This chain joins TRBV4-1 and TRBJ1-1; D not resolved. Trimming stripped 3 bases from V and 3 bases from J, with 11 bases between. The CDR3 contains 14 residues. Germline V gene data show CDR1 as MGHRA and CDR2 as YSYEKL. The CDR3 here is CASSHSGRDTEAFF. CDR3 sequence (DNA): TGCGCCAGCAGCCACTCGGGGAGGGACACTGAAGCTTTCTTT.

The chain joins TRBV4-2 to TRBJ2-1; 10 nucleotides agree with TRBD1. V shed 0 bases, J shed 6 bases, and the junction held 8 bases outside the gene matches. This CDR3 has 17 amino acids. Germline CDR1 reads LGHNA; CDR2 reads YNFKEQ. In DNA form, the CDR3 reads TGTGCCAGCAGCCAAGATCTGGCGGGACAGGGGCCCAATGAGCAGTTCTTC. Amino acids: CASSQDLAGQGPNEQFF.

Written as DNA, the CDR3 is TGTGCCAGCAGCGTAGTTGGGACTAGCGGGAGAAATGAGCAGTTCTTC. Translation: CASSVVGTSGRNEQFF. The genes are TRBV9 and TRBJ2-1, with TRBD2 matching over 14 bases. J gave up 7 bases and V 0 bases, and 3 bases lay outside the gene matches. The V gene's germline CDR1 is SGDLS and CDR2 YYNGEE. The CDR3 covers 16 residues.